In this sample, the clone carrying this TCR beta chain turned up a few times. The antigen is not known. This sample stems from a study of graft-versus-host responses after intestinal transplantation. Study background: Recipients received multivisceral, liver-intestinal, or isolated intestinal transplants. All of the recipients had induction that used anti-thymocyte globulin, then tacrolimus and steroids for around three years. Whole-study results and caveats: Graft-donor T cell macrochimerism in patients accompanied high graft-versus-host to host-versus-graft clonal ratios in allografts. GvH clones appeared in recipient marrow, some first in ileum or blood.

Per the germline V gene, CDR1 is SQVTM and CDR2 is ANQGSEA. The CDR3 is 16 amino acids. The ends lost 0 bases at V and 2 bases at J; junction bases unmatched: 5. Sequencing was performed with immunoSEQ multiplex PCR; in TCRdb, only in-frame clones are kept and a portion is missing. The sample has about 64,000 clones, 85% to 95% seen once. The sequencing here drew on unstimulated CD8+ T cells sorted from spleen or lymph node cells, taken before transplant. The origin of this receptor is a human donor who was the organ donor for an intestinal transplant. This chain uses TRBV29-1 with TRBJ2-3; 10 bases fit TRBD2. The CDR3 bases are TGCAGCGTTGAAGATGCACTAGCGGGGATCACAGATACGCAGTATTTT. Its protein is CSVEDALAGITDTQYF.